The rows below give T cell receptor beta chains drawn from one sample of a study of neurological immune-mediated disorders. TCRdb independently ran MiXCR on the 5' RACE reads; one entry per CDR3 protein. The sample gives 30,000 to 40,000 distinct CDR3 sequences, roughly 3.8% of which show up once; around 2% is in the top ten. Sequenced input: PBMCs. Receptors were obtained from a man aged 25-45 years with multiple sclerosis. Both conserved end residues are part of each CDR3. Fields, in order: CDR3 protein, CDR3 DNA, V gene, D gene, clone size, J gene. A D gene is named only where the DNA matches it firmly. Rows may omit the clone size; those that give it use once, few, many or a size class.

CDR3: CASSFSSGGETQYF; DNA: TGTGCCAGCAGTTTTAGTAGCGGGGGAGAGACCCAGTACTTC; V: TRBV12-3/TRBV12-4; D: TRBD2; size: few; J: TRBJ2-5
CDR3: CASSRQGIQPQHF; DNA: TGTGCCAGCAGCAGACAGGGTATTCAGCCCCAGCATTTT; V: TRBV21-1; D: -; size: many; J: TRBJ1-5
CDR3: CSARSVGGDYGYTF; DNA: TGCAGTGCCCGGAGTGTGGGGGGCGACTATGGCTACACCTTC; V: TRBV20-1; D: -; size: many; J: TRBJ1-2
CDR3: CRGGTGDTYGYTF; DNA: TGCAGGGGAGGGACAGGGGATACCTATGGCTACACCTTC; V: TRBV20-1; D: TRBD1; size: many; J: TRBJ1-2
CDR3: CASSYSSSGGTNTDTQYF; DNA: TGTGCCAGCAGTTACTCGAGTAGCGGGGGTACCAACACAGATACGCAGTATTTT; V: TRBV6-5; D: TRBD2; size: many; J: TRBJ2-3
CDR3: CASSPGGNYGYTF; DNA: TGTGCCAGCAGTCCCGGGGGGAACTATGGCTACACCTTC; V: TRBV6-6; D: -; size: many; J: TRBJ1-2
CDR3: CTVRGVNNEQFF; DNA: TGTACCGTCCGGGGGGTAAACAATGAGCAGTTCTTC; V: TRBV7-6; D: TRBD2; size: many; J: TRBJ2-1
CDR3: CASSSTGQSNTEAFF; DNA: TGCGCCAGCAGCTCAACAGGACAGTCGAACACTGAAGCTTTCTTT; V: TRBV5-1; D: -; size: many; J: TRBJ1-1
CDR3: CASSLERQPQHF; DNA: TGTGCCAGCAGTTTAGAGCGTCAGCCCCAGCATTTT; V: TRBV12-3/TRBV12-4; D: -; size: -; J: TRBJ1-5
CDR3: CASSKGTGGEQYF; DNA: TGTGCCAGCAGCAAAGGGACAGGGGGCGAGCAGTACTTC; V: TRBV21-1; D: -; size: many; J: TRBJ2-7
CDR3: CASSSGPDHEQYF; DNA: TGTGCCAGCAGCTCGGGTCCCGACCACGAGCAGTACTTC; V: TRBV7-3; D: -; size: many; J: TRBJ2-7
CDR3: CAIVVPEHGYTF; DNA: TGTGCCATCGTCGTCCCAGAGCATGGCTACACCTTC; V: TRBV10-3; D: -; size: many; J: TRBJ1-2
CDR3: CASSVSAGGNQETQYF; DNA: TGTGCCAGCAGCGTATCTGCGGGGGGGAATCAAGAGACCCAGTACTTC; V: TRBV9; D: TRBD2; size: many; J: TRBJ2-5
CDR3: CSARSPGEAFF; DNA: TGCAGTGCTAGAAGTCCAGGGGAAGCTTTCTTT; V: TRBV20-1; D: -; size: many; J: TRBJ1-1
CDR3: CASSLGTEKTGELFF; DNA: TGTGCCAGCAGCTTAGGGACCGAGAAGACCGGGGAGCTGTTTTTT; V: TRBV7-6; D: -; size: many; J: TRBJ2-2
CDR3: CATSRDRGVGEAFF; DNA: TGTGCCACCAGCAGAGATCGAGGGGTAGGGGAAGCTTTCTTT; V: TRBV15; D: -; size: many; J: TRBJ1-1
CDR3: CASTPNGGSYNEQFF; DNA: TGTGCCAGCACCCCTAACGGGGGGTCCTACAATGAGCAGTTCTTC; V: TRBV6-4; D: TRBD2; size: many; J: TRBJ2-1